This T cell receptor beta chain derives from a study of early T cells in non-severe SARS-CoV-2 infection. Overall study results and limits: VDJdb-based annotation leaned toward anti-spike CD8 responses and missed private and CD4 specificities.

Attachment of unique molecular identifiers was made to individual cDNA molecules. Each CDR3 protein is one row after TCRdb ran MiXCR on the 5' RACE reads. Of about 49,000 distinct CDR3 sequences listed, around 6% were seen once; the top ten hold less than 3.5%. V lost 4 bases and J 6 bases, leaving 10 bases between the germline ends. Germline V gives CDR1 MGHRA, CDR2 YSYEKL. CDR3 length equals 13 residues. This clonotype was observed many times. The antigen is undetermined. The sequenced sample was whole blood, obtained at baseline. The sequence was collected from an adult who was a healthcare worker with PCR-confirmed SARS-CoV-2 infection or an uninfected control (not recorded which). The rearrangement links TRBV4-1 to TRBJ1-5, with D hard to call. The CDR3 here is CASSLGVGQPQHF. The CDR3 DNA sequence: TGCGCCAGCAGCCTCGGAGTTGGTCAGCCCCAGCATTTT.